The source of this T cell receptor beta chain is a study of blood T cells in healthy people across ages. Details on this clonotype: The antigen is not known.

General observations from the study: The fall in TCR beta diversity per million T cells was roughly linear with age.

For the second PCR, which ran for about 6 to 11 cycles, a sample-barcoded 5' primer and a J-beta primer mix were used. Per-sample output comprised a minimum of 3 million paired-end reads containing CDR3. In TCRdb, the 5' RACE reads were re-called with MiXCR into one record per CDR3 protein. The table includes around 650,000 distinct CDR3 sequences, around two fifths detected once. Germline assignment: CDR1 SGHAT and CDR2 FQNNGV. V lost 1 base and J lost 2, with 18 bases in between. The length of the CDR3 is 17 residues. Material: blood. The rearrangement joins TRBV11-2 to TRBJ2-7; a weak D match, TRBD1 (5 bases). The sequence derives from a man of 80 years or more in good health. As DNA, the CDR3 is TGTGCCAGCAGCTTAGGGGCGGCCGCTGGGGCTCCCTACGAGCAGTACTTC. Its translation is CASSLGAAAGAPYEQYF. The full variable domain, completed using reference TRBV11-2 and TRBJ2-7, is EAGVAQSPRYKIIEKRQSVAFWCNPISGHATLYWYQQILGQGPKLLIQFQNNGVVDDSQLPKDRFSAERLKGVDSTLKIQPAKLEDSAVYLCASSLGAAAGAPYEQYFGPGTRLTVT.